The rows below give T cell receptor beta chains drawn from one sample of a study of T cell responses to AZD1222 COVID-19 vaccine. TCRdb's table, derived via immunoSEQ multiplex PCR, lists solely in-frame clones and lacks some. The table has more than 95,000 clones, 75% to 90% seen once. Source: peripheral blood, taken on day 0 of MenACWY control vaccination. Every receptor here comes from an adult in good health. Each CDR3 is given with its conserved first and last residue. A D gene is named only where the DNA matches it firmly. Clone size is stated in some rows and not others, as once, few, many or a class when expanded.

TRBV21-1	.	.	TRBJ1-1	TGTGCCAGCAGTGCCGGGACAGAAAACACTGAAGCTTTCTTT	CASSAGTENTEAFF
TRBV5-5	TRBD1	.	TRBJ1-1	TGTGCCAGCAGCATAGGACAGGGGGCAATGAACACTGAAGCTTTCTTT	CASSIGQGAMNTEAFF
TRBV30	.	once	TRBJ1-2	TGTGCCTGGAGCGAGTCCATGGGTGGCTACACCTTC	CAWSESMGGYTF
TRBV6-2/TRBV6-3	.	.	TRBJ2-3	TGTGCCAGCAGTTACAGGATGACAGGCACAGATACGCAGTATTTT	CASSYRMTGTDTQYF
TRBV12-3/TRBV12-4	.	once	TRBJ1-5	TGTGCCAGCAGTTTTGGGGGGAATCAGCCCCAGCATTTT	CASSFGGNQPQHF
TRBV10-3	.	once	TRBJ2-5	TGTGCCATCAGTGAGCGGGACTCGAGTGGGACCCAGTACTTC	CAISERDSSGTQYF
TRBV30	TRBD1	.	TRBJ2-3	TGTGCCTGGAGTTTGTTGGGAACAGGGGTGTTCGCAGATACGCAGTATTTT	CAWSLLGTGVFADTQYF
TRBV30	.	once	TRBJ2-1	TGTGCCTCCGAGCGGTCGTCCCTCGGAGAGCAGTTCTTC	CASERSSLGEQFF
TRBV18	.	.	TRBJ1-3	TGTGCCAGCTCACCAAGTCGAGATAGAGCCACCATATATTTT	CASSPSRDRATIYF
TRBV30	.	.	TRBJ1-4	TGTGCCTGGGGGAAGGAACTTTTGCAAAAACTGTTTTTT	CAWGKELLQKLFF
TRBV6-5	TRBD1	.	TRBJ1-2	TGTGCTAGCAGTACTGGACAGGGAGGAGGCTACACCTTC	CASSTGQGGGYTF
TRBV4-2	TRBD2	.	TRBJ2-5	TGTGCCAGCAGCCAAGTCGAAGGGGAGGGTCAAGAGACCCAGTACTTC	CASSQVEGEGQETQYF
TRBV3-1/TRBV3-2	.	once	TRBJ1-2	TGTGCCAGCAGCCAAGAACATGGGGGCTACACCTTC	CASSQEHGGYTF
TRBV28	.	.	TRBJ2-2	TGTGCCAGCAGTCCCTCCCCCCACAAGGGGGAGCTGTTTTTT	CASSPSPHKGELFF
TRBV5-1	.	few	TRBJ1-6	TGCGCCAGCAGCTTGGTTACCCCAGGGGAAACCTATAATTCACCCCTCCACTTT	CASSLVTPGETYNSPLHF
TRBV7-6	TRBD2	.	TRBJ2-5	TGTGCCAGCAGCTTAGCTGGGACTAGCGGGGAGAGGGAGACCCAGTACTTC	CASSLAGTSGERETQYF
TRBV29-1	.	.	TRBJ2-3	TGCAGCGTTGAGCTTTTATTCCCCGTGGAGACTAGCACAGATACGCAGTATTTT	CSVELLFPVETSTDTQYF
TRBV11-3	.	.	TRBJ2-1	TGTGCCAGCAGCTTAGAGGCGGGAAGAAGTAATGAGCAGTTCTTC	CASSLEAGRSNEQFF
TRBV29-1	.	.	TRBJ2-5	TGCAGCGTTCGAGGCAGGGCAAAAGAGACCCAGTACTTC	CSVRGRAKETQYF
TRBV27	TRBD1	once	TRBJ1-1	TGTGCCAGCAGCGCAGGGGGTAACACTGAAGCTTTCTTT	CASSAGGNTEAFF
TRBV6-5	.	.	TRBJ2-1	TGTGCCAGCAGTTACGGGGCCGATTTTAATGAGCAGTTCTTC	CASSYGADFNEQFF
TRBV10-3	.	.	TRBJ2-7	TGTGCCATCGGGGGAGGGGGAGTTTCCTACGAGCAGTACTTC	CAIGGGGVSYEQYF
TRBV19	TRBD2	.	TRBJ2-1	TGTGCCAGTAGTACCCTTGGGACTAGCGGCGATGAGCAGTTCTTC	CASSTLGTSGDEQFF
TRBV19	.	.	TRBJ2-5	TGTGCCAGTACCCAAACCCCGCAGGGGGGAGAGACCCAGTACTTC	CASTQTPQGGETQYF